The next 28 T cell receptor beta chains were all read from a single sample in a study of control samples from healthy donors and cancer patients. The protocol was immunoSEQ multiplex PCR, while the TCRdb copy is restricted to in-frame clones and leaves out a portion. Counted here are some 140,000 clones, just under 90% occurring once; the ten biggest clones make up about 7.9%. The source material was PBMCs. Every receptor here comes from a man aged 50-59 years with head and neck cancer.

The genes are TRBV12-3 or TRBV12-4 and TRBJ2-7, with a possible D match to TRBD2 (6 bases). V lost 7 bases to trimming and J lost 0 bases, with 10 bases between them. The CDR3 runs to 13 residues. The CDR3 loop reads CASTRDSSYEQYF. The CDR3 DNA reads TGTGCCAGCACTAGGGACTCCTCCTACGAGCAGTACTTC.

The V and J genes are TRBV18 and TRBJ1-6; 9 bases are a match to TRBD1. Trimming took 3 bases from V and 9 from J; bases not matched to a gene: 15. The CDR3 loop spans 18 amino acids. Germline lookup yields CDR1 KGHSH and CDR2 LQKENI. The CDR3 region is CASSPGQGIGGQISPLHF. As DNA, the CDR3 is TGTGCCAGCTCACCGGGACAGGGTATAGGAGGCCAAATTTCACCCCTCCACTTT.

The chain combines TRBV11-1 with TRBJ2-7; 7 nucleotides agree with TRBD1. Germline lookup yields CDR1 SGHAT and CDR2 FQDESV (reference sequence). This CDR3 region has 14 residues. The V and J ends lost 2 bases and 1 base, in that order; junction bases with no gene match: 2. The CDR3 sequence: CASSLRQGSYEQYF. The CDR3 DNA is TGTGCCAGCAGCTTAAGACAGGGTTCCTACGAGCAGTACTTC.

The CDR3 region has the DNA TGTGCCAGCAGCTTGGTGGGGGGGCAAGAGACCCAGTACTTC. This codes for CASSLVGGQETQYF. This chain uses TRBV5-6 with TRBJ2-5, with 7 bases identical to TRBD2. The CDR3 has 14 amino acids. Germline V gene lookup returns CDR1 SGHDT and CDR2 YYEEEE. V was clipped by 0 bases and J by 2 bases; unmatched bases: 1.

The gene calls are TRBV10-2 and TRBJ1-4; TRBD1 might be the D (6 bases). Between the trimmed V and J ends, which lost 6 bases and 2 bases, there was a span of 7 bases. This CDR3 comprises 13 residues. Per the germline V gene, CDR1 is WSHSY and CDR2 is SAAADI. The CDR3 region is CASSGQTNEKLFF. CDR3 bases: TGCGCCAGCAGCGGACAGACTAATGAAAAACTGTTTTTT.

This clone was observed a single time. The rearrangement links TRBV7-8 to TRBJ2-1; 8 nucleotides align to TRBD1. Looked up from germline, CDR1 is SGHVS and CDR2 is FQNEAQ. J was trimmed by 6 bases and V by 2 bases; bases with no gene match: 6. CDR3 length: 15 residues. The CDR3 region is CASSLLPDRGNEQFF. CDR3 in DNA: TGTGCCAGCAGCTTACTCCCTGACAGGGGCAATGAGCAGTTCTTC. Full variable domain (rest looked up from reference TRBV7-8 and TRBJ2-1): GAGVSQSPRYKVAKRGQDVALRCDPISGHVSLFWYQQALGQGPEFLTYFQNEAQLDKSGLPSDRFFAERPEGSVSTLKIQRTQQEDSAVYLCASSLLPDRGNEQFFGPGTRLTVL.

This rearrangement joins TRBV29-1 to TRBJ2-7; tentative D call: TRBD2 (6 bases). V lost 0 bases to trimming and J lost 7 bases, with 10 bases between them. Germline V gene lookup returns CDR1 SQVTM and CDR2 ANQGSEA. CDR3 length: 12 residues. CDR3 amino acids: CSVEDLRGEQYF. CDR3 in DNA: TGCAGCGTTGAAGATCTTCGGGGGGAGCAGTACTTC.

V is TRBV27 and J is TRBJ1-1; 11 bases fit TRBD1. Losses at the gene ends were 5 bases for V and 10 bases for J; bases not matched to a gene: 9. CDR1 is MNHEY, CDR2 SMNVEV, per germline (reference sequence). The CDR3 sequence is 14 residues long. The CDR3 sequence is CASSIRTGGGGAFF. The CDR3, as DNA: TGTGCCAGCAGTATACGGACAGGGGGCGGGGGAGCTTTCTTT.

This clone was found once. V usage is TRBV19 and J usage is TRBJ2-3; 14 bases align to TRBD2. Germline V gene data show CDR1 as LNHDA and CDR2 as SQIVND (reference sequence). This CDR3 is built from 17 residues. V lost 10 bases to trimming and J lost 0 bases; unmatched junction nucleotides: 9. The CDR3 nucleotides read TGTGCCATTTCCCCGGGACTAGCGGGAGTGAGCACAGATACGCAGTATTTT. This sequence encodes CAISPGLAGVSTDTQYF.

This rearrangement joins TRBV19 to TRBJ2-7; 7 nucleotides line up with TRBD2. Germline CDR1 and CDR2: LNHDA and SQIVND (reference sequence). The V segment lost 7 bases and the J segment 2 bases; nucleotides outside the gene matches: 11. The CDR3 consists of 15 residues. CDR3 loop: CASTAGGGTTYEQYF. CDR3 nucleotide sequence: TGTGCCAGTACGGCAGGTGGTGGGACTACCTACGAGCAGTACTTC. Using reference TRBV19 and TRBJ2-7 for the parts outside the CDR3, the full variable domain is DGGITQSPKYLFRKEGQNVTLSCEQNLNHDAMYWYRQDPGQGLRLIYYSQIVNDFQKGDIAEGYSVSREKKESFPLTVTSAQKNPTAFYLCASTAGGGTTYEQYFGPGTRLTVT.

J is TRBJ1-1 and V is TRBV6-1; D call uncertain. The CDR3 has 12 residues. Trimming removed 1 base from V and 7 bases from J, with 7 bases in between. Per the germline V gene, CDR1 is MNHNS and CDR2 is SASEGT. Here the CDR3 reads CASSEGPGEAFF. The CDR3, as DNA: TGTGCCAGCAGTGAAGGGCCCGGTGAAGCTTTCTTT.

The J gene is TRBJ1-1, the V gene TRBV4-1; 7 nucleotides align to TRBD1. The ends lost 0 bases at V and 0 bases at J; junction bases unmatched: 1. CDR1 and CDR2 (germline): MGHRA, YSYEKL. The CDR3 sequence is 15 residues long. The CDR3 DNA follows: TGCGCCAGCAGCCAAGAGACAGGGATGAACACTGAAGCTTTCTTT. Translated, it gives CASSQETGMNTEAFF.

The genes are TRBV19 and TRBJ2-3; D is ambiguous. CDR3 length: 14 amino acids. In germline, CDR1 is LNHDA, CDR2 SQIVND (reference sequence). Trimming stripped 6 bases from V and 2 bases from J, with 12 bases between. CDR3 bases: TGTGCCAGTAGCTTGTGGCCCGACACAGATACGCAGTATTTT. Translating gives CASSLWPDTDTQYF.

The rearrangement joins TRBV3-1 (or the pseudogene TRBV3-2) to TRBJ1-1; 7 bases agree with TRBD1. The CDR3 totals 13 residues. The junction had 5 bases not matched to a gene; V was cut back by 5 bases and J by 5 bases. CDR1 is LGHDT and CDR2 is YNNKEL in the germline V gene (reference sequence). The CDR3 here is CASSTNRGTEAFF. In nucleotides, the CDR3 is TGTGCCAGCAGCACGAACAGGGGTACTGAAGCTTTCTTT.

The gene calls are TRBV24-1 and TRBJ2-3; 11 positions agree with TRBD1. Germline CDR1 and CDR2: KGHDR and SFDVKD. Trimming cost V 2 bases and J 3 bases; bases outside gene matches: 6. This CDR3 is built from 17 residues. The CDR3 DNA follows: TGTGCCACCAGTGATTCATCCCGGGACAGGGGGACAGATACGCAGTATTTT. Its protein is CATSDSSRDRGTDTQYF.

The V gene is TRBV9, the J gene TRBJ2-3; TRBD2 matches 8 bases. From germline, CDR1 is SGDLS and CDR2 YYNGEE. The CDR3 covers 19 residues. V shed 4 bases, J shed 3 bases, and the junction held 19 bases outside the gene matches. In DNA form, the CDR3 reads TGTGCCAGCAGCCTCCACAGTGGGGGCACGGGAGGGCCAACAGATACGCAGTATTTT. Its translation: CASSLHSGGTGGPTDTQYF.

DNA of the CDR3: TGTGCCAGCAGCTTGGAACAGGGGCCCTACGAGCAGTACTTC. It specifies CASSLEQGPYEQYF. This sequence joins TRBV5-4 and TRBJ2-7; 7 bases match TRBD1. CDR3 length: 14 residues. Germline V gene data show CDR1 as SGHNT and CDR2 as YYREEE (reference sequence). Trimming took 0 bases from V and 2 from J; bases not matched to a gene: 2.

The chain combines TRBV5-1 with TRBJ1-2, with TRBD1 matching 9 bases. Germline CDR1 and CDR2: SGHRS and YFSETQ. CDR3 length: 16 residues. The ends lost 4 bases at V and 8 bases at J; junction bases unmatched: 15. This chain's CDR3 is CASSTTGGIDTRGYTF. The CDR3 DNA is TGCGCCAGCAGCACAACAGGGGGCATCGACACAAGGGGCTACACCTTC.

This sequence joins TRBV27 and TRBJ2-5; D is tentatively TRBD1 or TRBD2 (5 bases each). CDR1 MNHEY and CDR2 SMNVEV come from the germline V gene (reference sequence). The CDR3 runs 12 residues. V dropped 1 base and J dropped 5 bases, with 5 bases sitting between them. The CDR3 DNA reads TGTGCCAGCAGTTTATGGGGGGAGACCCAGTACTTC. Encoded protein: CASSLWGETQYF.

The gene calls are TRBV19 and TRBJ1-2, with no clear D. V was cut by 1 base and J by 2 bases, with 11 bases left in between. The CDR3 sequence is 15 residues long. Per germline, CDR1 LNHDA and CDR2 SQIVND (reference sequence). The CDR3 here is CASSIGYNQNYGYTF. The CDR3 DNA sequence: TGTGCCAGTAGTATAGGTTACAATCAGAACTATGGCTACACCTTC.

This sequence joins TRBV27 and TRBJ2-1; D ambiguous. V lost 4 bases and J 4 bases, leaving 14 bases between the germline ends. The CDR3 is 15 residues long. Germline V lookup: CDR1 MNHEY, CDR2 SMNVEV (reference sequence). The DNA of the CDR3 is TGTGCCAGCAGTTATGGACCGGGTTTATACAATGAGCAGTTCTTC. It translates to CASSYGPGLYNEQFF.

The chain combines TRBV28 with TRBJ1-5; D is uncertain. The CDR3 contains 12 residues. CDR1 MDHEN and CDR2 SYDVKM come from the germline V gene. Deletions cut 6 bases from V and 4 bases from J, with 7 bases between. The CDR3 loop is CASSSVNQPQHF. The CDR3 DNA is TGTGCCAGCAGCAGTGTGAATCAGCCCCAGCATTTT. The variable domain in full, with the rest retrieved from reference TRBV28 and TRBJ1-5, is DVKVTQSSRYLVKRTGEKVFLECVQDMDHENMFWYRQDPGLGLRLIYFSYDVKMKEKGDIPEGYSVSREKKERFSLILESASTNQTSMYLCASSSVNQPQHFGDGTRLSIL.

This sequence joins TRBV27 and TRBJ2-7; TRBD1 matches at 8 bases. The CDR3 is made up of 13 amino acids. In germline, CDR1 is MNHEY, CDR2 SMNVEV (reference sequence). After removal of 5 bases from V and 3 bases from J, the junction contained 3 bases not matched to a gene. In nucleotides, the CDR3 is TGTGCCAGCAGTATAGGACAGGGCTACGAGCAGTACTTC. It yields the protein CASSIGQGYEQYF.

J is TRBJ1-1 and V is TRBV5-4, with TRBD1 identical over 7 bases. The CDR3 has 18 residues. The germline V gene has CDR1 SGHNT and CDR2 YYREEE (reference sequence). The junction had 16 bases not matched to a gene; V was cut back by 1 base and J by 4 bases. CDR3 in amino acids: CASSLSPLRQGGGTEAFF. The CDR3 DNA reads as TGTGCCAGCAGCTTGTCCCCCCTTAGACAGGGAGGGGGCACTGAAGCTTTCTTT.

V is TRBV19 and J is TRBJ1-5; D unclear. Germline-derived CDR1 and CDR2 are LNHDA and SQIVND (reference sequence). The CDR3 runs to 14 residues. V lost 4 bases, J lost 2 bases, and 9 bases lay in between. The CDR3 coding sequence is TGTGCCAGTAGTAAGGGTTGGGGCAATCAGCCCCAGCATTTT. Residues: CASSKGWGNQPQHF.

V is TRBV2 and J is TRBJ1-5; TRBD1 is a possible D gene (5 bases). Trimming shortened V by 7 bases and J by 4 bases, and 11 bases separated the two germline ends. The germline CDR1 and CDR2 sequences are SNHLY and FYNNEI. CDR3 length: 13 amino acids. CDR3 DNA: TGTGCCAGCAATGGGGGGGGTAATCAGCCCCAGCATTTT. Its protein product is CASNGGGNQPQHF.

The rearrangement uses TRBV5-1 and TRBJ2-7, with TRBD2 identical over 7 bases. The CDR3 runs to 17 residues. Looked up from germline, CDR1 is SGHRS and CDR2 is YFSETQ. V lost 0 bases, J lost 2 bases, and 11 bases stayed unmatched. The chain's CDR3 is CASSLAGPGGGAYEQYF. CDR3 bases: TGCGCCAGCAGCTTGGCCGGTCCCGGGGGAGGGGCCTACGAGCAGTACTTC.

The CDR3 spells CASSYNGGGNTIYF. CDR3 DNA sequence: TGTGCCAGCAGTTATAATGGTGGGGGAAACACCATATATTTT. The rearrangement uses TRBV6-5 and TRBJ1-3, with D unresolved. From germline, CDR1 is MNHEY and CDR2 SVGAGI. This CDR3 region has 14 residues. Deletions cut 3 bases from V and 4 bases from J, with 10 bases between.